The clone carrying this T cell receptor beta chain has more than one count but fewer than ten. The sample is drawn from a study of PD-L1 blockade in urothelial cancer. Per the germline V gene, CDR1 is SGHTA and CDR2 is FQGNSA. The CDR3 is made up of 14 amino acids. V lost 5 bases and J lost 3; bases outside the gene matches: 4. Time point in this sample: pretreatment peripheral blood. The table came from immunoSEQ multiplex PCR; TCRdb's copy has only in-frame clones and leaves some out. The table lists some 63,000 clones, approximately 80% of them singletons. This chain joins TRBV7-2 and TRBJ1-2; 9 bases match TRBD1. The receptor's source is a man aged 65 to 79 with urothelial cancer. The specimen was PBMCs, collected around atezolizumab (anti-PD-L1) treatment. DNA of the CDR3: TGTGCCAGCAGCCCCTGGACAGGGGACTATGGCTACACCTTC. Amino acid sequence: CASSPWTGDYGYTF.